This entry describes one T cell receptor beta chain. This specimen belongs to a study of patients and donors after allogeneic stem cell transplantation. One entry per CDR3 protein, called by TCRdb with MiXCR from the RT-PCR reads. The table records about a million distinct CDR3 sequences, roughly 18% of them present only once. CDR3 size: 13 residues. V shed 3 bases, J shed 6 bases, and the junction held 7 bases outside the gene matches. Per germline, CDR1 GTSNPN and CDR2 SVGIG (reference sequence). The sample was blood, either unsorted or a sorted T cell fraction (not recorded which). The clonotype comes from a human donor who was either an allogeneic HSCT recipient or a stem cell or donor lymphocyte infusion donor (not recorded which). It is not recorded whose cells these are; they may come from a transplant donor. V gene TRBV30 combines with J gene TRBJ1-1; TRBD1 agrees at 7 bases. CDR3 in amino acids: CAWRPGGLPEAFF. The CDR3 DNA reads as TGTGCCTGGAGACCAGGGGGGCTGCCTGAAGCTTTCTTT.